This entry features one T cell receptor beta chain sequence. What it binds is unknown. The length of the CDR3 is 17 residues. Germline lookup yields CDR1 SGHRS and CDR2 YFSETQ. The V segment lost 1 base and the J segment 1 base; nucleotides outside the gene matches: 7. This sample was taken from a study of T cells after yellow fever vaccination. The study, taken as a whole, reports: Overlap between CD4 and CD8 compartments was detected for a small share of clonotypes. From the bulk population, abundant clonotypes could contaminate and appear within FACS-sorted repertoires. Most primary-vaccination clones recurred post-booster (nearly 98% CD4, roughly 90% CD8).

A 5'RACE template-switching step, the method used to make TCR cDNA, added a universal primer site and UMIs. TCRdb recomputed calls from the 5' RACE reads with MiXCR, one row per CDR3 protein. The repertoire holds around 320,000 distinct CDR3 sequences, 3.5% to 5% seen once, with just under 20% in the top ten. This clonotype was sampled from a man between 18 and 35 years old who received the YFV17D yellow fever vaccine. The material was PBMCs, obtained 15 days after the yellow fever booster vaccination. This chain connects TRBV5-1 to TRBJ2-2, with 7 bases that match TRBD2. The CDR3 DNA reads as TGCGCCAGCAGCTTGCGGGCGGGAGCCCAGAACACCGGGGAGCTGTTTTTT. Translation gives CASSLRAGAQNTGELFF.